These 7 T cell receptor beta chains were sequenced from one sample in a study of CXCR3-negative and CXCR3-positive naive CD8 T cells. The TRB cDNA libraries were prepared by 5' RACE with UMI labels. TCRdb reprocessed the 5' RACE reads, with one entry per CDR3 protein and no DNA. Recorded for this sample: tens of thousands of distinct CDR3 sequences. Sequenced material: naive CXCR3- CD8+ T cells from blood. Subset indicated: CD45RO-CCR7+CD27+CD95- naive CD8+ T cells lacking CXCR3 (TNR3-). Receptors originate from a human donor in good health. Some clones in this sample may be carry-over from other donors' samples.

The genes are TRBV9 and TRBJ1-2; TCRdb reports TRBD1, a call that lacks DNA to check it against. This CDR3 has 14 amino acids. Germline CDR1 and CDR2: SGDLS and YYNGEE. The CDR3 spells CASSVGGDDYGYTF.

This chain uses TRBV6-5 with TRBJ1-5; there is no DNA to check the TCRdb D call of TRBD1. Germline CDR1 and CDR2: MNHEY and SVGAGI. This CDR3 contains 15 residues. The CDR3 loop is CASRTTGGSGQPQHF.

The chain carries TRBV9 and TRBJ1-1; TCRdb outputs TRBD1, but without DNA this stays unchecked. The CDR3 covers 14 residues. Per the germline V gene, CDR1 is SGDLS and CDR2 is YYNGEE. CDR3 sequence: CASSVDGQGLEAFF.

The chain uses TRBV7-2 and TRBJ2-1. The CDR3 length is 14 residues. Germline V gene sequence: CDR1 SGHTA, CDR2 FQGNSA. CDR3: CASSFAGPHNEQFF.

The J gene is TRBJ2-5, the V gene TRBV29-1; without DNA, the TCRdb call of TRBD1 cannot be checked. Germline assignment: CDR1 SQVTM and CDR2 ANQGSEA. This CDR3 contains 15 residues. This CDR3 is CSVAFTGGHQETQHF.

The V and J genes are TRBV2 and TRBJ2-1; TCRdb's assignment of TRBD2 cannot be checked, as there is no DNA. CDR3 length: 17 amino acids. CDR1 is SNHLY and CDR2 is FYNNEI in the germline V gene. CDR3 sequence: CASSEAGLAGIDNEQFF.

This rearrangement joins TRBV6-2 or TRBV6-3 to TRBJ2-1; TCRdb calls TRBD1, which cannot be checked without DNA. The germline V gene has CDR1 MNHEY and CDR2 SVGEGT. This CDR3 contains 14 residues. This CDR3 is CASSYPAPLSEQFF.